The rows below give T cell receptor beta chains drawn from one sample of a study of T cells in Graves' hyperthyroidism and ophthalmopathy. TCRdb re-analysed the multiplex PCR reads in MiXCR, keeping a single row per CDR3 protein. This sample yields more than 300,000 distinct CDR3 sequences, of which about 12% are seen a single time; 9.2% belongs to the top ten. Material: blood. These receptors all come from a woman younger than 35 with Graves' hyperthyroidism. Both conserved end residues are part of each CDR3. D genes are given only for firm matches. Rows may omit the clone size; those that give it use once, few, many or a size class.

. | 14 | TRBJ1-6 | TRBV9 | . | TGTGCCAGCAGCGCTGAGGCAAATAATTCACCCCTCCACTTT | CASSAEANNSPLHF
. | 17 | TRBJ2-1 | TRBV11-3 | many | TGTGCCAGCAGCCTAGGGGGGTTTGGGGACAGAAACAATGAGCAGTTCTTC | CASSLGGFGDRNNEQFF
. | 15 | TRBJ2-5 | TRBV6-2/TRBV6-3 | many | TGTGCCAGCAGTTACGGGCCCGCGGGTGGAGAGACCCAGTACTTC | CASSYGPAGGETQYF
. | 14 | TRBJ2-6 | TRBV28 | many | TGTGCCAGCAGTTGGGGGACTGGGGCCAACGTCCTGACTTTC | CASSWGTGANVLTF
. | 17 | TRBJ2-1 | TRBV18 | . | TGTGCCAGCTCACCTCTTGGAACAGGGAGGGCCGAGGATGAGCAGTTCTTC | CASSPLGTGRAEDEQFF
. | 14 | TRBJ2-1 | TRBV10-3 | many | TGTGCCATCAGTGAGTCAAGAGGAGGGAATGAGCAGTTCTTC | CAISESRGGNEQFF
. | 13 | TRBJ1-6 | TRBV2 | many | TGTGCCAGCAGGGCCCCGACGGGTTCACCCCTCCACTTT | CASRAPTGSPLHF
. | 14 | TRBJ2-7 | TRBV7-6 | . | TGTGCCAGCAGCCCTCGGACAGACCTCTACGAGCAGTACTTC | CASSPRTDLYEQYF
. | 13 | TRBJ2-7 | TRBV20-1 | few | TGCAGTGCTAGTGGGGTTGATGGGTACGAGCAGTACTTC | CSASGVDGYEQYF
TRBD1 | 17 | TRBJ2-7 | TRBV3-1 | . | TGTGCCAGCAGCTTTCGGACAGGGGGCTTCAAGTCCTACGAGCAGTACTTC | CASSFRTGGFKSYEQYF
. | 16 | TRBJ2-3 | TRBV7-8 | . | TGTGCCAGGAGCTTAGAGTTGGGCGGGGCCCCAGATACGCAGTATTTT | CARSLELGGAPDTQYF
. | 13 | TRBJ1-1 | TRBV24-1 | many | TGTGCCACCAGTGATTCCGGACAGTTGGAAGCTTTCTTT | CATSDSGQLEAFF
. | 14 | TRBJ1-1 | TRBV2 | many | TGTGCCAGCATCGACAGGTACGAGAACACTGAAGCTTTCTTT | CASIDRYENTEAFF
. | 13 | TRBJ1-2 | TRBV4-1 | many | TGCGCCAGCAGCCAAGCCCGAGTCTATGGCTACACCTTC | CASSQARVYGYTF
TRBD2 | 14 | TRBJ2-5 | TRBV3-1 | many | TGTGCCAGCAGCCAAATGGCGGGAGATGGGACCCAGTACTTC | CASSQMAGDGTQYF
. | 12 | TRBJ2-7 | TRBV28 | many | TGTGCCAGCAGCCCCCGGGGTGCCGAGCAGTACTTC | CASSPRGAEQYF
TRBD1 | 15 | TRBJ1-4 | TRBV12-3/TRBV12-4 | many | TGTGCCAGCAGTTTGGGAGAGGGGGCTGGTGAAAAACTGTTTTTT | CASSLGEGAGEKLFF
. | 14 | TRBJ2-5 | TRBV7-6 | many | TGTGCCAGCAGCTTTCGGACAGATCAAGAGACCCAGTACTTC | CASSFRTDQETQYF
. | 14 | TRBJ1-4 | TRBV6-1 | many | TGTGCCAGCGAGTCTCTCGCCCCTAATGAAAAACTGTTTTTT | CASESLAPNEKLFF
TRBD1 | 14 | TRBJ2-1 | TRBV11-2 | many | TGTGCCAGCAGCGTAGACAGGGGATGGGGTGAGCAGTTCTTC | CASSVDRGWGEQFF
TRBD2 | 16 | TRBJ2-7 | TRBV20-1 | few | TGCAGTGCTAGAGATCGTGCCCTAGCGGGGCTGGGGGAGCAGTACTTC | CSARDRALAGLGEQYF
. | 15 | TRBJ1-3 | TRBV6-1 | . | TGTGCCAGCAGTATGGCACCTTTCTCTGGAAACACCATATATTTT | CASSMAPFSGNTIYF
TRBD1 | 15 | TRBJ2-7 | TRBV5-1 | many | TGCGCCAGCAGCTTGGCCGGGACAGTCACCTACGAGCAGTACTTC | CASSLAGTVTYEQYF
TRBD2 | 15 | TRBJ2-1 | TRBV6-1 | many | TGTGCCAGCACCCGACTAGCGGAGTCCTACAATGAGCAGTTCTTC | CASTRLAESYNEQFF
. | 16 | TRBJ1-6 | TRBV6-1 | many | TGTGCCAGCAGTTCGGGCCTTAGCTCCTATAATTCACCCCTCCACTTT | CASSSGLSSYNSPLHF
. | 14 | TRBJ1-2 | TRBV19 | few | TGTGCCAGTAGTACACCGACGGATGACTATGGCTACACCTTC | CASSTPTDDYGYTF
. | 18 | TRBJ1-1 | TRBV5-1 | . | TGCGCCAGCAGCCTTGGGACCCAGAGGAAACAAAAGAACACTGAAGCTTTCTTT | CASSLGTQRKQKNTEAFF
TRBD1 | 14 | TRBJ1-1 | TRBV6-6 | . | TGTGCCAGCAGTTACGGGGACAGCCTTCTCGAAGCTTTCTTT | CASSYGDSLLEAFF
TRBD2 | 15 | TRBJ2-1 | TRBV27 | many | TGTGCCAGCAGTTTCCCTAGCGGGGGGCACAATGAGCAGTTCTTC | CASSFPSGGHNEQFF
TRBD2 | 14 | TRBJ2-4 | TRBV20-1 | many | TGCAGTGCTTTCGCGGCTAGCGGTAGGAACATTCAGTACTTC | CSAFAASGRNIQYF
. | 13 | TRBJ1-1 | TRBV6-1 | many | TGTGCCACCACCGGGACACTGAACACTGAAGCTTTCTTT | CATTGTLNTEAFF
TRBD1 | 15 | TRBJ2-1 | TRBV11-3 | many | TGTGCCAGCAGCGTTGGACAGGGGGCCGGCAATGAGCAGTTCTTC | CASSVGQGAGNEQFF
TRBD1 | 14 | TRBJ2-1 | TRBV10-3 | many | TGTGCCATCAGTTCAGGGGGCTCCTACAATGAGCAGTTCTTC | CAISSGGSYNEQFF
TRBD1 | 14 | TRBJ2-7 | TRBV7-2 | many | TGTGCCAGCAGCTTGGGACAGACCTTCTACGAGCAGTACTTC | CASSLGQTFYEQYF
. | 17 | TRBJ2-3 | TRBV7-9 | . | TGTGCCAGCAGCTACAAAGGCTTGTTAGCGTGGGCAGATACGCAGTATTTT | CASSYKGLLAWADTQYF
. | 18 | TRBJ1-4 | TRBV20-1 | few | TGCAGTGCTATTGAACCGAGCAGCCCAGATGCAACTAATGAAAAACTGTTTTTT | CSAIEPSSPDATNEKLFF
. | 14 | TRBJ1-2 | TRBV6-1 | many | TGTGCCAGCAGTAGTTATTTGCTGACCTATGGCTACACCTTC | CASSSYLLTYGYTF
. | 14 | TRBJ2-7 | TRBV7-2 | many | TGTGCCAGCAGCTTTCAGGGGATGCTCTACGAGCAGTACTTC | CASSFQGMLYEQYF
TRBD1 | 15 | TRBJ1-4 | TRBV5-8 | few | TGTGCCAGCAGCTTCGGACAGGGACGTCGCGAAAAACTGTTTTTT | CASSFGQGRREKLFF
TRBD1 | 15 | TRBJ2-1 | TRBV3-1 | many | TGTGCCAGCAGCCCCGGGACAGGGGGCGCGGTTGAGCAGTTCTTC | CASSPGTGGAVEQFF
. | 15 | TRBJ2-5 | TRBV20-1 | many | TGCAGTGCTAGAGATCTTGGCCCTAACCAAGAGACCCAGTACTTC | CSARDLGPNQETQYF
. | 16 | TRBJ2-1 | TRBV28 | many | TGTGCCAGCAGTTCGTCGCCGCGGGGACAGAACAATGAGCAGTTCTTC | CASSSSPRGQNNEQFF
TRBD1 | 15 | TRBJ2-1 | TRBV6-5 | few | TGTGCCAGCAGTTACCTGGGGACAGCCGACAATGAGCAGTTCTTC | CASSYLGTADNEQFF
. | 14 | TRBJ1-2 | TRBV6-5 | many | TGTGCCAGCAGTTTACTCGGTATGAGTCATGGCTACACCTTC | CASSLLGMSHGYTF
. | 14 | TRBJ1-1 | TRBV20-1 | many | TGCAGTGCTAGAGGCGGGGGTGCGAACACTGAAGCTTTCTTT | CSARGGGANTEAFF
. | 14 | TRBJ1-1 | TRBV5-5 | . | TGTGCCAGCTACAAGGGAGGGAGGCGTTCCGAAGCTTTCTTT | CASYKGGRRSEAFF
TRBD2 | 15 | TRBJ2-3 | TRBV3-1 | many | TGTGCCAGCAGCCAAGTCTTAGCGGGGGGGGATACGCAGTATTTT | CASSQVLAGGDTQYF
TRBD1 | 14 | TRBJ1-2 | TRBV25-1 | many | TGTGCCAGCAGTGAGTTGACAGGGCGCGGTGGCTACACCTTC | CASSELTGRGGYTF
. | 15 | TRBJ2-1 | TRBV5-1 | few | TGCGCCAGCAGCTTCAGGCAGGGAACCTACAATGAGCAGTTCTTC | CASSFRQGTYNEQFF
. | 12 | TRBJ2-7 | TRBV29-1 | many | TGCAGCGTTGATATGGGGACCTACGAGCAGTACTTC | CSVDMGTYEQYF
. | 17 | TRBJ1-3 | TRBV6-5 | . | TGTGCCAGCAGTTACTCCCGCAGGGCCGGACCCGGAAACACCATATATTTT | CASSYSRRAGPGNTIYF
TRBD1 | 14 | TRBJ1-4 | TRBV5-1 | . | TGCGCCAGCAGCTTGGACAGGGGGCATGAAAAACTGTTTTTT | CASSLDRGHEKLFF
TRBD1 | 14 | TRBJ1-5 | TRBV12-3/TRBV12-4 | few | TGTGCCAGCAGCTTGACAGGGGCGGAACAGCCCCAGCATTTT | CASSLTGAEQPQHF
. | 16 | TRBJ2-1 | TRBV6-2/TRBV6-3 | many | TGTGCCAGCAGTCCTCCGGGGGTGAGCTCCTACAATGAGCAGTTCTTC | CASSPPGVSSYNEQFF
. | 14 | TRBJ2-1 | TRBV6-1 | many | TGTGCCAGCAGCCCACAGGAAGGGGGCAATGAGCAGTTCTTC | CASSPQEGGNEQFF